This T cell receptor (beta chain) was captured in a study of T cell responses to AZD1222 COVID-19 vaccine. As for the study in general: Some second doses came at about 4 weeks and others at about 12 weeks; these were pooled.

V was pared by 2 bases and J by 8 bases, with 22 bases between. Germline CDR1 and CDR2: SGHDT and YYEEEE. This CDR3 is 17 amino acids long. A word on this clone: Antigen unknown.

Notes on the study in general: White British donors predominated, females outnumbered males, and clonal diversity was possibly underestimated. The span of vaccine-associated CD4 TCRs extended across spike, with dominance at 160-218 and 743-854. Only 5 or 6 people who got AZD1222 tested seropositive at baseline.

The method was immunoSEQ multiplex PCR; TCRdb's version includes in-frame clones alone and lacks a portion of them. The repertoire includes about 85,000 clones, about 90% of them detected once, and about 15% sits in the top ten. The chain has TRBV5-6 and TRBJ1-4; D is perhaps TRBD1 (6 bases). Sequences were derived from peripheral blood, sampled on day 0 of AZD1222 vaccination. This sequence originates from an adult in good health. This chain's CDR3 is CASSFGLQGVGREKLFF. Here the CDR3 DNA reads TGTGCCAGCAGCTTCGGATTACAGGGAGTTGGAAGGGAAAAACTGTTTTTT.